This T cell receptor beta chain was sequenced during a study of blood T cells in healthy people across ages. Points on this clonotype: Antigen unknown.

Findings and caveats of the study: A strong correlation was seen between TCR beta diversity and naive T cell percentage. A roughly linear age-dependent decrease characterized TCR beta diversity per million T cells.

From germline, CDR1 is SGHRS and CDR2 YFSETQ. V lost 4 bases to trimming and J lost 1 base; unmatched junction nucleotides: 10. The CDR3 has 17 residues. Then a second PCR, running roughly 6 to 12 cycles, was carried out with a sample-barcoded 5' primer and a J-beta primer mix. With 12 random nucleotides, a template-switch adaptor tagged each individual cDNA molecule. TCRdb re-called the 5' RACE reads with MiXCR, one entry per CDR3 protein. The sample includes roughly 2 million distinct CDR3 sequences, 49% seen only once; the top ten take over 2%. Sequenced sample: blood. The V and J genes are TRBV5-1 and TRBJ2-7; 11 bases match TRBD1. The sequence came from a woman in her 40s in good health. In nucleotides, the CDR3 is TGCGCCAGCAGCCCCTTTTTTTGGGACAGGGGGTCCTACGAGCAGTACTTC. Translation: CASSPFFWDRGSYEQYF. Full variable domain (rest looked up from reference TRBV5-1 and TRBJ2-7): KAGVTQTPRYLIKTRGQQVTLSCSPISGHRSVSWYQQTPGQGLQFLFEYFSETQRNKGNFPGRFSGRQFSNSRSEMNVSTLELGDSALYLCASSPFFWDRGSYEQYFGPGTRLTVT.